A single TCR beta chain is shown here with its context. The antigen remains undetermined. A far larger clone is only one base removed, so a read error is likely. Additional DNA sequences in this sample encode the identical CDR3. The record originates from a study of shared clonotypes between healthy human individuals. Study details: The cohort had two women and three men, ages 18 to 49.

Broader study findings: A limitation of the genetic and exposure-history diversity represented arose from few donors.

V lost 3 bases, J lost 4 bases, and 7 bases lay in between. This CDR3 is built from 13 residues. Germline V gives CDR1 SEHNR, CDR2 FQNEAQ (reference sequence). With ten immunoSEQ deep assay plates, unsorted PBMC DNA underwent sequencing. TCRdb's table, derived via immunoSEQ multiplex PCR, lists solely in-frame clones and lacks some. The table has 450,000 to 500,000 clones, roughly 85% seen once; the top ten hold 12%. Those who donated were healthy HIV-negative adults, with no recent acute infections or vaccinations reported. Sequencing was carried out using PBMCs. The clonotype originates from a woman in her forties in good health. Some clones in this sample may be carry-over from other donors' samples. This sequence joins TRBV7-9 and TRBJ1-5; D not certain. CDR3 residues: CASSFGPNQPQHF. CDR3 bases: TGTGCCAGCAGCTTTGGGCCTAATCAGCCCCAGCATTTT.